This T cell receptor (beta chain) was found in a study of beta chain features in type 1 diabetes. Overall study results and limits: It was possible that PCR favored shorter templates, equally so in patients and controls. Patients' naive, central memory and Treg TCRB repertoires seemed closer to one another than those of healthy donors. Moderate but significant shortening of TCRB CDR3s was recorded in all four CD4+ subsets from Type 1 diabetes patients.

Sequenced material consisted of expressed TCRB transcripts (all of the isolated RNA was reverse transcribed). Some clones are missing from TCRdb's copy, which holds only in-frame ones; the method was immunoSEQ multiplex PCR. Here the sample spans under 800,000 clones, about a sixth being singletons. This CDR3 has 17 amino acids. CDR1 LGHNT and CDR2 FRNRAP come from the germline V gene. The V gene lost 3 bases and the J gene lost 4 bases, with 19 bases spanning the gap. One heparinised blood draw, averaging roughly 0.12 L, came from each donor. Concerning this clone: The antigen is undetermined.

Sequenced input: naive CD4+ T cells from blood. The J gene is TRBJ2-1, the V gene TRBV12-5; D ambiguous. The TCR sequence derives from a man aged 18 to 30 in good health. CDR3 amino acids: CASGLIQSAQRYNEQFF. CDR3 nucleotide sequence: TGTGCTAGTGGTTTAATCCAGTCCGCCCAAAGATACAATGAGCAGTTCTTC. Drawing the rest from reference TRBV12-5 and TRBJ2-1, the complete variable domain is DARVTQTPRHKVTEMGQEVTMRCQPILGHNTVFWYRQTMMQGLELLAYFRNRAPLDDSGMPKDRFSAEMPDATLATLKIQPSEPRDSAVYFCASGLIQSAQRYNEQFFGPGTRLTVL.